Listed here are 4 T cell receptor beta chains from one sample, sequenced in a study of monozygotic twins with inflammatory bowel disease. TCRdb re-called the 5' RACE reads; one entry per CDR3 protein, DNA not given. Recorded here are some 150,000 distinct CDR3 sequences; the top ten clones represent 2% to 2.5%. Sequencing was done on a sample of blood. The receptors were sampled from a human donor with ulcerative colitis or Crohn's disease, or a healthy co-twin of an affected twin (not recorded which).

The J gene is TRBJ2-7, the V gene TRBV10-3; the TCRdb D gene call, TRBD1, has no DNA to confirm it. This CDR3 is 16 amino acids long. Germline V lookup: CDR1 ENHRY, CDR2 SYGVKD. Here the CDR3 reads CAISGAGTGLSYEQYF.

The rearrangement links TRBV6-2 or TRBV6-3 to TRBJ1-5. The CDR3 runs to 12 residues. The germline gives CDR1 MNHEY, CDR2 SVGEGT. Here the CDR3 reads CASKPPNQPQHF.

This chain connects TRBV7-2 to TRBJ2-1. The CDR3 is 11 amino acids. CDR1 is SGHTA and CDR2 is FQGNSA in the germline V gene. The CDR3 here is CASAGYDEQFF.

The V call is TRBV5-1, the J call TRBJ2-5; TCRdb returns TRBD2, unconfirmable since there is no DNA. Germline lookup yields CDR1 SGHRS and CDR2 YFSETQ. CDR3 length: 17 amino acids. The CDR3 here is CASSPIISGLGGETQYF.